These T cell receptor beta chains were read from a single sample in a study of response to subunit inactivated influenza vaccine. Each CDR3 protein gets one entry after TCRdb re-called the RT-PCR reads with MiXCR. The sample has 450,000 to 600,000 distinct CDR3 sequences, 7.2% seen once; the top ten hold less than 15%. This specimen was PBMCs from blood, taken around 25 months after vaccination. The receptors stem from a man aged 50-75 years who received an inactivated influenza vaccine. The CDR3 runs from the conserved cysteine through the conserved F or W. D genes are given only for firm matches. Clone sizes are given selectively: once, few, many, or a class where the clone is expanded.

D	V	size	J	CDR3	DNA
TRBD2	TRBV20-1	.	TRBJ2-7	CSASGLAGWTYEQYF	TGCAGTGCTAGTGGCCTAGCGGGATGGACCTACGAGCAGTACTTC
.	TRBV15	.	TRBJ2-3	CATSRETGGTQYF	TGTGCCACCAGCAGAGAGACCGGAGGTACGCAGTATTTT
TRBD1	TRBV7-9	.	TRBJ2-7	CASTLGQADYEQYF	TGTGCCAGCACCCTAGGACAGGCCGACTACGAGCAGTACTTC
TRBD1	TRBV29-1	few	TRBJ2-7	CSVGTGGLVYEQYF	TGCAGCGTTGGAACAGGGGGGTTAGTATACGAGCAGTACTTC
.	TRBV15	few	TRBJ1-4	CATSRDVGKTNEKLFF	TGTGCCACCAGCAGAGATGTGGGGAAGACTAATGAAAAACTGTTTTTT
TRBD1	TRBV7-9	many	TRBJ1-1	CASGGTGLTTEAFF	TGTGCCAGCGGGGGGACAGGCCTTACCACTGAAGCTTTCTTT
TRBD2	TRBV2	.	TRBJ2-1	CASSEPGGEQFF	TGTGCCAGCAGTGAACCCGGGGGGGAGCAGTTCTTC
.	TRBV27	many	TRBJ2-6	CASSLYGANVLTF	TGTGCCAGCAGTTTATACGGGGCCAACGTCCTGACTTTC
TRBD2	TRBV11-2	.	TRBJ2-1	CASSLPLLAEFSYNEQFF	TGTGCCAGCAGCTTACCCTTACTAGCGGAGTTCTCCTACAATGAGCAGTTCTTC
TRBD1	TRBV7-2	many	TRBJ1-3	CASSSQGGAGNTIYF	TGTGCCAGCAGCTCACAGGGGGGAGCTGGAAACACCATATATTTT
TRBD1	TRBV5-1	.	TRBJ1-2	CASSLVGDRGYGYTF	TGCGCCAGCAGCTTGGTTGGGGACAGGGGCTATGGCTACACCTTC
.	TRBV4-2	.	TRBJ1-5	CASSQDRSVNQPQHF	TGTGCCAGCAGCCAAGATCGGAGTGTCAATCAGCCCCAGCATTTT
.	TRBV6-4	.	TRBJ1-2	CASSGDEVGSGYTF	TGTGCCAGCAGTGGGGACGAGGTTGGGTCTGGCTACACCTTC
.	TRBV7-9	.	TRBJ2-1	CASSLGTIRGPRDEQFF	TGTGCCAGCAGCTTGGGGACGATTAGGGGTCCGAGGGATGAGCAGTTCTTC
.	TRBV28	few	TRBJ2-2	CASVWRDGGAGELFF	TGTGCCAGCGTATGGAGGGACGGGGGCGCCGGGGAGCTGTTTTTT
TRBD2	TRBV4-2	many	TRBJ2-2	CASSQYQLAGNTGELFF	TGTGCCAGCAGCCAATACCAACTAGCGGGGAACACTGGGGAGCTGTTTTTT
TRBD1	TRBV5-1	few	TRBJ2-7	CASSLGDRLPYEQYF	TGCGCCAGCAGCTTGGGGGACAGGCTTCCCTACGAGCAGTACTTC
.	TRBV5-1	many	TRBJ2-5	CASSLARGETQYF	TGCGCCAGCAGCTTGGCGAGGGGTGAGACCCAGTACTTC
.	TRBV5-1	many	TRBJ1-1	CASSLASGGATEAFF	TGCGCCAGCAGCTTGGCCTCGGGGGGCGCCACTGAAGCTTTCTTT
TRBD1	TRBV20-1	.	TRBJ1-1	CSARVSARGNAEAFF	TGCAGTGCTAGAGTATCGGCCAGGGGGAATGCTGAAGCTTTCTTT
.	TRBV20-1	many	TRBJ1-1	CSARMGMLNTEAFF	TGCAGTGCTCGAATGGGCATGTTGAACACTGAAGCTTTCTTT
TRBD2	TRBV7-2	.	TRBJ2-5	CASSLAVRLAGVRETQYF	TGTGCCAGCAGCTTAGCGGTTCGACTAGCGGGAGTAAGAGAGACCCAGTACTTC
.	TRBV20-1	.	TRBJ2-5	CSARTVQETQYF	TGCAGTGCACGGACAGTACAAGAGACCCAGTACTTC
TRBD1	TRBV10-3	few	TRBJ1-6	CAISDEGARNSPLHF	TGTGCCATCAGTGATGAGGGGGCACGTAATTCACCCCTCCACTTT
TRBD1	TRBV4-3	many	TRBJ1-1	CASSQPGTGASNTEAFF	TGCGCCAGCAGCCAACCGGGGACAGGGGCCTCAAACACTGAAGCTTTCTTT
TRBD2	TRBV6-6	few	TRBJ2-3	CASSGGLAGEQYF	TGTGCCAGCAGTGGGGGACTAGCGGGAGAGCAGTATTTT
.	TRBV7-8	.	TRBJ1-1	CASSLLGPGTEAFF	TGTGCCAGCAGCTTGTTAGGTCCCGGGACTGAAGCTTTCTTT
.	TRBV7-7	many	TRBJ2-3	CASSLDSGSTDTQYF	TGTGCTAGCAGCTTGGATTCAGGGAGCACAGATACGCAGTATTTT
TRBD2	TRBV7-9	few	TRBJ2-2	CASSISGRPNTGELFF	TGTGCCAGCAGCATTAGCGGGAGGCCTAACACCGGGGAGCTGTTTTTT
.	TRBV28	many	TRBJ1-3	CASRLEGGSRGNTIYF	TGTGCCAGCAGATTGGAGGGGGGATCGAGAGGAAACACCATATATTTT
.	TRBV2	many	TRBJ2-7	CASSAGPSYEQYF	TGTGCCAGCAGTGCCGGGCCATCCTACGAGCAGTACTTC
TRBD2	TRBV7-2	.	TRBJ2-7	CASSLVAGGIPSYEQYF	TGTGCCAGCAGCTTAGTTGCGGGAGGCATACCGTCCTACGAGCAGTACTTC
TRBD2	TRBV10-3	many	TRBJ2-1	CAISEKATSGDNEQFF	TGTGCCATCAGTGAGAAGGCGACTAGCGGGGACAATGAGCAGTTCTTC
TRBD1	TRBV29-1	.	TRBJ2-7	CSAVVTGGYEQYF	TGCAGCGCCGTAGTTACAGGGGGCTACGAGCAGTACTTC
TRBD1	TRBV29-1	.	TRBJ2-3	CSVHHKDRVWADTQYF	TGCAGCGTCCATCACAAAGACAGGGTGTGGGCAGATACGCAGTATTTT
.	TRBV20-1	many	TRBJ2-2	CSARRRGGTGELFF	TGCAGTGCTCGCCGCAGGGGGGGTACCGGGGAGCTGTTTTTT
TRBD1	TRBV5-1	many	TRBJ2-2	CASSDRGLDTGELFF	TGCGCCAGCAGCGACAGGGGGCTCGACACCGGGGAGCTGTTTTTT
.	TRBV4-1	few	TRBJ2-5	CASSPGVAETQYF	TGCGCCAGCAGCCCGGGAGTCGCGGAGACCCAGTACTTC
TRBD2	TRBV12-3/TRBV12-4	few	TRBJ2-1	CASKIAGGSYNEQFF	TGTGCCAGCAAGATAGCGGGAGGTTCCTACAATGAGCAGTTCTTC
.	TRBV6-5	.	TRBJ1-1	CASSYSISMATEAFF	TGTGCCAGCAGTTACTCTATATCGATGGCCACTGAAGCTTTCTTT
TRBD1	TRBV19	few	TRBJ2-6	CASSGYRGPFSGANVLTF	TGTGCCAGTAGTGGCTACAGGGGTCCTTTCTCTGGGGCCAACGTCCTGACTTTC
.	TRBV4-1	.	TRBJ2-3	CASSQEQGRNTQYF	TGCGCCAGCAGCCAAGAACAAGGGAGGAATACGCAGTATTTT
.	TRBV28	many	TRBJ1-2	CASSFSRIGYTF	TGTGCCAGCAGTTTTAGCCGGATCGGCTACACCTTC
.	TRBV4-2	few	TRBJ2-7	CASSPTEPYEQYF	TGTGCCAGCAGCCCCACTGAGCCCTACGAGCAGTACTTC
.	TRBV6-5	few	TRBJ1-5	CASSLTSWQPQHF	TGTGCCAGCAGTTTAACATCATGGCAGCCCCAGCATTTT
.	TRBV11-2	.	TRBJ2-1	CASSLDRDEQFF	TGTGCCAGCAGCTTAGATAGAGATGAGCAGTTCTTC
TRBD2	TRBV7-2	few	TRBJ2-3	CASSSRLADSTDTQYF	TGTGCCAGCAGCTCCAGACTAGCGGATAGCACAGATACGCAGTATTTT
.	TRBV12-3/TRBV12-4	.	TRBJ1-1	CASGTEAFF	TGTGCCAGTGGCACTGAAGCTTTCTTT